The 27 T cell receptor beta chains below come from one sample, sequenced in a study of Ad26.COV2.S vaccination and SARS-CoV-2 variants. Assay used: immunoSEQ multiplex PCR; TCRdb lists only in-frame clones, some missing. The sample carries around 240,000 clones, around 87% recorded once. Specified treatment: about 20 received Ad26.COV2.S at low or high dose, single or two shots; a few received placebo; per-sample allocation not given. Repertoires come from day 63 after the first vaccine or placebo injection. The source material was peripheral blood, sampled in a trial of Ad26.COV2.S vaccine versus placebo. Every receptor here comes from a person aged 18 to 59 who received the Ad26.COV2.S COVID-19 vaccine or a placebo.

This clone appeared a single time. In the same sample, other DNA sequences code for this CDR3. The genes are TRBV4-3 and TRBJ2-7, with D perhaps assigned TRBD1 or TRBD2 (6 bases each). Trimming cost V 3 bases and J 2 bases, with 11 bases left between them. CDR1 and CDR2 (germline): LGHNA, YSLEER. This CDR3 contains 14 residues. CDR3 residues: CASSQAGGPYEQYF. As DNA, the CDR3 is TGCGCCAGCAGCCAGGCCGGGGGCCCCTACGAGCAGTACTTC.

The chain combines TRBV5-4 with TRBJ1-1; D is unclear. This CDR3 has 15 amino acids. Germline V lookup: CDR1 SGHNT, CDR2 YYREEE (reference sequence). The germline V and J ends were trimmed by 4 bases and 1 base, with 14 bases remaining between them. CDR3 residues: CASSVRLTSNTEAFF. CDR3 DNA: TGTGCCAGCAGCGTACGTTTGACTTCGAACACTGAAGCTTTCTTT.

The chain employs TRBV30 and TRBJ1-6; no clear D. The germline gives CDR1 GTSNPN, CDR2 SVGIG (reference sequence). V lost 0 bases to trimming and J lost 10 bases, with 16 bases between them. This CDR3 comprises 15 residues. The CDR3 DNA follows: TGTGCCTGGAGTGTAGGGCTGACGGGGAGCTCACCCCTCCACTTT. Its translation: CAWSVGLTGSSPLHF.

The chain uses TRBV28 and TRBJ2-5; D assignment may be TRBD1 or TRBD2 (5 bases each). Germline V gene lookup returns CDR1 MDHEN and CDR2 SYDVKM. Trimming shortened V by 4 bases and J by 4 bases, and 28 bases separated the two germline ends. The length of the CDR3 is 19 residues. CDR3 bases: TGTGCCAGCAGTTCTCTCTCGTTGAGGGGAAGATTGAGGGGAGAGACCCAGTACTTC. This gives the protein CASSSLSLRGRLRGETQYF.

This chain uses TRBV28 with TRBJ1-2, with D unresolved. CDR1 and CDR2 from the germline V gene are MDHEN and SYDVKM. The CDR3 spans 15 residues. The germline V and J ends were trimmed by 6 bases and 4 bases, with 18 bases remaining between them. The CDR3 DNA sequence: TGTGCCAGCAGCGGGTCCGGAGCCACTCTCTATGGCTACACCTTC. Protein sequence: CASSGSGATLYGYTF.

J is TRBJ1-3 and V is TRBV5-4; 7 nucleotides line up with TRBD1. Germline CDR1 and CDR2: SGHNT and YYREEE (reference sequence). The J segment lost 0 bases and the V segment lost 0 bases, leaving 0 bases of the junction unmatched. The CDR3 covers 15 residues. The CDR3 DNA is TGTGCCAGCAGCTTGGGGACAGGCTCTGGAAACACCATATATTTT. This sequence encodes CASSLGTGSGNTIYF.

This chain joins TRBV28 and TRBJ1-4, with TRBD1 matching over 10 bases. The trim removed 7 bases at V and 6 bases at J, leaving 8 bases unmatched. The CDR3 sequence is 15 residues long. Germline V gene data show CDR1 as MDHEN and CDR2 as SYDVKM. CDR3 in amino acids: CASNPGQGYHEKLFF. DNA of the CDR3: TGTGCCAGCAACCCGGGACAGGGGTATCATGAAAAACTGTTTTTT.

This rearrangement joins TRBV18 to TRBJ2-3, with TRBD2 as a possible D gene (5 bases). The CDR3 contains 15 residues. Germline V gene lookup returns CDR1 KGHSH and CDR2 LQKENI. The germline V and J ends were trimmed by 9 bases and 3 bases, with 19 bases remaining between them. CDR3 residues: CASTDGQSGTDTQYF. The DNA of the CDR3 is TGTGCCAGTACGGACGGGCAGTCGGGGACAGATACGCAGTATTTT.

The genes are TRBV25-1 and TRBJ1-1, with 9 bases matching TRBD1. CDR3 length: 14 residues. CDR1 and CDR2 (germline): MGHDK, SYGVNS. With 6 bases clipped from V and 1 base from J, the junction kept 3 bases outside the gene matches. CDR3 sequence (DNA): TGTGCCAGCAGGACGGACAGGGGGAACACTGAAGCTTTCTTT. Translation gives CASRTDRGNTEAFF.

The rearrangement links TRBV15 to TRBJ2-7, with D tentatively TRBD1 or TRBD2 (5 bases each). Per germline, CDR1 LNHNV and CDR2 YYDKDF (reference sequence). Trimming removed 1 base from V and 3 bases from J, with 10 bases in between. This CDR3 spans 14 amino acids. The CDR3, as DNA: TGTGCCACCAGCAGAGTTCCAGGGAGCTACGAGCAGTACTTC. It encodes CATSRVPGSYEQYF. The full variable domain, with the rest looked up from reference TRBV15 and TRBJ2-7, is DAMVIQNPRYQVTQFGKPVTLSCSQTLNHNVMYWYQQKSSQAPKLLFHYYDKDFNNEADTPDNFQSRRPNTSFCFLDIRSPGLGDTAMYLCATSRVPGSYEQYFGPGTRLTVT.

V is TRBV27 and J is TRBJ1-5; 10 bases line up with TRBD1. CDR3 length: 17 residues. The V and J ends lost 3 bases and 2 bases, in that order; junction bases with no gene match: 7. Germline CDR1 reads MNHEY; CDR2 reads SMNVEV (reference sequence). For the CDR3, the DNA is TGTGCCAGCAGTTTGACAGGGGGCGCAGTGGGCAATCAGCCCCAGCATTTT. The encoded protein is CASSLTGGAVGNQPQHF.

CDR3 region: CASSSLSSGGQSSYNEQFF. As DNA, the CDR3 is TGCGCCAGCAGCTCGCTTTCTAGCGGGGGGCAGAGCTCCTACAATGAGCAGTTCTTC. The chain employs TRBV5-1 and TRBJ2-1; 11 bases line up with TRBD2. J was trimmed by 0 bases and V by 3 bases; bases with no gene match: 11. Germline CDR1 SGHRS, CDR2 YFSETQ. The CDR3 has 19 amino acids.

V gene TRBV15 combines with J gene TRBJ2-3; weak D call: TRBD1 (5 bases). Looked up from germline, CDR1 is LNHNV and CDR2 is YYDKDF (reference sequence). This CDR3 contains 12 residues. V was cut by 2 bases and J by 9 bases, with 9 bases left in between. The DNA of the CDR3 is TGTGCCACCAGCAGATTGGGGCTAACGCAGTATTTT. Protein product: CATSRLGLTQYF.

The chain couples TRBV11-2 to TRBJ2-1; D uncertain. Looked up from germline, CDR1 is SGHAT and CDR2 is FQNNGV. The CDR3 is 14 residues long. The V end lost 5 bases, the J end lost 8 bases, and 16 bases lay between the germline ends. This chain's CDR3 is CASSRLLKFDEQFF. The CDR3 DNA reads as TGTGCCAGCAGCCGCCTCTTGAAATTTGATGAGCAGTTCTTC.

This clone was seen at least ten times. The V gene is TRBV15, the J gene TRBJ2-1, with 7 bases aligning to TRBD1. Germline-derived CDR1 and CDR2 are LNHNV and YYDKDF (reference sequence). The CDR3 covers 15 residues. The J segment lost 7 bases and the V segment lost 2 bases, leaving 8 bases of the junction unmatched. In DNA, the CDR3 is TGTGCCACCAGCAGACCCACCCAGGGGGAAAATGAGCAGTTCTTC. Its translation is CATSRPTQGENEQFF.

This clone was detected only a few times. The chain is built from TRBV18 and TRBJ1-5; the D is unclear. V lost 6 bases and J 6 bases, leaving 12 bases between the germline ends. The CDR3 covers 13 residues. From germline, CDR1 is KGHSH and CDR2 LQKENI. The CDR3 sequence: CASSDGLSQPQHF. CDR3 coding DNA: TGTGCCAGCTCCGACGGGCTTAGTCAGCCCCAGCATTTT. The whole variable domain, filled in from reference TRBV18 and TRBJ1-5, reads NAGVMQNPRHLVRRRGQEARLRCSPMKGHSHVYWYRQLPEEGLKFMVYLQKENIIDESGMPKERFSAEFPKEGPSILRIQQVVRGDSAAYFCASSDGLSQPQHFGDGTRLSIL.

The chain links TRBV4-2 to TRBJ2-7; 9 bases are a match to TRBD1. The V segment lost 1 base and the J segment 1 base; nucleotides outside the gene matches: 11. This CDR3 comprises 18 residues. Germline V gene sequence: CDR1 LGHNA, CDR2 YNFKEQ. The CDR3: CASSQVGQGIMISYEQYF. The CDR3 DNA is TGTGCCAGCAGCCAAGTTGGACAGGGGATTATGATATCCTACGAGCAGTACTTC.

The chain recombines TRBV28 with TRBJ2-7; D is unresolved. The CDR3 spans 13 residues. Germline V CDR1 and CDR2: MDHEN, SYDVKM. With 5 bases removed from V and 4 bases from J, the gap between germline ends came to 12 bases. The CDR3 DNA follows: TGTGCCAGCAGTCCTGGGCCTCCATACGAGCAGTACTTC. Amino acids: CASSPGPPYEQYF.

This clone appeared a single time. The V call is TRBV7-9, the J call TRBJ2-7; 9 positions agree with TRBD1. The CDR3 length is 14 residues. Germline V gene lookup returns CDR1 SEHNR and CDR2 FQNEAQ (reference sequence). The V segment lost 4 bases and the J segment 3 bases; nucleotides outside the gene matches: 4. The CDR3 region is CASSSRQGDYEQYF. The CDR3 nucleotides are TGTGCCAGCAGCTCACGACAGGGGGACTACGAGCAGTACTTC.

The V gene is TRBV10-3, the J gene TRBJ2-7; 8 nucleotides agree with TRBD1. The CDR3 is 13 residues long. CDR1 and CDR2 (germline): ENHRY, SYGVKD. After removal of 9 bases from V and 5 bases from J, the junction contained 9 bases not matched to a gene. CDR3 sequence: CAIKGQGADEQYF. The CDR3 DNA reads TGTGCCATAAAGGGTCAGGGGGCGGACGAGCAGTACTTC.

The chain couples TRBV30 to TRBJ1-4; the D is unclear. Germline V CDR1 and CDR2: GTSNPN, SVGIG (reference sequence). CDR3 length: 16 amino acids. Trimming pared 1 base from V and 1 base from J, leaving 13 bases between. CDR3 nucleotides: TGTGCCTGGAGTGCGCCGGGTTTAGTAACTAATGAAAAACTGTTTTTT. It specifies CAWSAPGLVTNEKLFF.

The rearrangement joins TRBV6-2 or TRBV6-3 to TRBJ2-7; TRBD2 agrees at 12 bases. With V trimmed by 6 bases and J by 4 bases, 7 bases remained unmatched. The CDR3 is 15 residues long. CDR1 and CDR2 from the germline V gene are MNHEY and SVGEGT. For the CDR3, the DNA is TGTGCCAGCAGCCCGACTAGCGGGGGACTTTACGAGCAGTACTTC. Residues: CASSPTSGGLYEQYF.

Written as DNA, the CDR3 is TGTGCCAGCAGTGAAGGGGCTAGCGGGGGCACAGATACGCAGTATTTT. Its translation: CASSEGASGGTDTQYF. V and J are TRBV2 and TRBJ2-3; 9 nucleotides match TRBD2. The CDR3 consists of 16 residues. The ends lost 1 base at V and 1 base at J; junction bases unmatched: 3. Germline V gene lookup returns CDR1 SNHLY and CDR2 FYNNEI.

The chain joins TRBV6-5 to TRBJ2-3, with a possible D match to TRBD2 (6 bases). V shed 5 bases and J shed 1 base, with 13 bases lying between them. This CDR3 has 15 residues. The germline V gene encodes CDR1 MNHEY and CDR2 SVGAGI. The CDR3 sequence: CASSPGLRGTDTQYF. The CDR3 DNA is TGTGCCAGCAGTCCGGGACTCCGAGGCACAGATACGCAGTATTTT.

The V call is TRBV18, the J call TRBJ2-5; D is undetermined. CDR1 is KGHSH, CDR2 LQKENI, per germline. CDR3 length: 12 residues. Deletions cut 4 bases from V and 1 base from J, with 4 bases between. CDR3 DNA: TGTGCCAGCTCACAGGGCCAAGAGACCCAGTACTTC. The encoded protein is CASSQGQETQYF.

The V and J genes are TRBV6-5 and TRBJ2-7; D is ambiguous. CDR3 length: 13 amino acids. Trimming pared 4 bases from V and 7 bases from J, leaving 14 bases between. Germline CDR1 and CDR2: MNHEY and SVGAGI. The CDR3 sequence is CASSSGSSREQYF. CDR3 nucleotides: TGTGCCAGCAGTTCCGGGTCTTCTCGGGAGCAGTACTTC.

The V gene is TRBV5-6, the J gene TRBJ1-2; a possible D gene is TRBD1 (6 bases). The CDR3 is made up of 13 amino acids. CDR1 and CDR2 from the germline V gene are SGHDT and YYEEEE. The V and J ends lost 0 bases and 4 bases respectively, with 7 bases between them. CDR3: CASSLDRAYGYTF. The CDR3 nucleotides read TGTGCCAGCAGCTTGGACAGGGCCTATGGCTACACCTTC.